These T cell receptor beta chains were read from a single sample in a study of response to subunit inactivated influenza vaccine. TCRdb used MiXCR to reprocess the RT-PCR reads, holding one entry per CDR3 protein. The table shows 170,000 or so distinct CDR3 sequences, with about 10% occurring only once. The sequencing here drew on CD8+ T cells sorted from PBMCs, taken less than 25 months after vaccination. The source of these receptors is a man aged 50-75 years who received an inactivated influenza vaccine. Both conserved end residues are part of each CDR3. D genes are given only for firm matches. Expanded clones are given a class, and other clones once, few, many or no size at all.

J gene,clone size,D gene,V gene,CDR3 DNA,CDR3 protein
TRBJ2-1,once,TRBD1,TRBV14,TGTGCCAGCAGCGAGGGAAGGTCAGGGGGTGAGCAGTTCTTC,CASSEGRSGGEQFF
TRBJ2-3,-,-,TRBV20-1,TGCAGTGTTCATAATTGGAGGGAACTTAGCACAGATACGCAGTATTTT,CSVHNWRELSTDTQYF
TRBJ2-2,-,-,TRBV29-1,TGCAGCGTTCATACGAACACCGGGGAGCTGTTTTTT,CSVHTNTGELFF
TRBJ2-7,many,-,TRBV4-2,TGTGCCAGCAGCCAAGATCGAACCCTCTACGAGCAGTACTTC,CASSQDRTLYEQYF
TRBJ2-5,few,-,TRBV28,TGTGCCAGCAGTCGGGACATCGGACGGACCCAGTACTTC,CASSRDIGRTQYF
TRBJ1-1,-,TRBD1,TRBV28,TGTGCCAGCAGTTGGGGACAGACAAACACTGAAGCTTTCTTT,CASSWGQTNTEAFF
TRBJ1-2,few,-,TRBV4-3,TGCGCCAGCAGCCAAGACGGGACGATAGAGGGGTATGGCTACACCTTC,CASSQDGTIEGYGYTF
TRBJ1-4,-,-,TRBV4-3,TGCGCCAGCAGCAAGGGGAGGGGACTGATTAATGAAAAACTGTTTTTT,CASSKGRGLINEKLFF
TRBJ2-5,few,TRBD2,TRBV3-1,TGTGCCAGCAGCCAAGTCACTAGCGGGAGTCCAGAGACCCAGTACTTC,CASSQVTSGSPETQYF
TRBJ2-1,-,-,TRBV6-5,TGTGCCAGCAGCTATGCGCCGACCTCCTACAATGAGCAGTTCTTC,CASSYAPTSYNEQFF
TRBJ1-5,-,-,TRBV28,TGTGCCAGCAGTTATAGGGGTGTCGGCAATCAGCCCCAGCATTTT,CASSYRGVGNQPQHF
TRBJ2-7,few,-,TRBV28,TGTGCCAGCAGTTCTCTCCGACTGGGCAGAAGGGAGCAGTACTTC,CASSSLRLGRREQYF
TRBJ2-4,-,-,TRBV2,TGTGCCAGCTTCGACGAAAACAGAGATTTAAACATTCAGTACTTC,CASFDENRDLNIQYF
TRBJ2-3,-,TRBD2,TRBV29-1,TGCAGCGTTGAAGATTTCACTAGCGGGGGCACAGATACGCAGTATTTT,CSVEDFTSGGTDTQYF
TRBJ1-2,-,-,TRBV14,TGTGCCAGCAGCCAAGATCAGGGTTTCTACGGCTACACCTTC,CASSQDQGFYGYTF
TRBJ2-1,-,-,TRBV5-6,TGTGCCAGCAGCTTGCTCCATGAGCAGTTCTTC,CASSLLHEQFF
TRBJ2-6,-,-,TRBV28,TGTGCCAGCAGTTTATTGGAGGTTTCCGGGGCCAACGTCCTGACTTTC,CASSLLEVSGANVLTF
TRBJ2-5,-,-,TRBV4-1,TGCGCCAGCAGCCACCGATCGGACATGGTGGAGACCCAGTACTTC,CASSHRSDMVETQYF
TRBJ1-1,few,-,TRBV9,TGTGCCAGCAGCGTGTCGGGGGGCTACACTGAAGCTTTCTTT,CASSVSGGYTEAFF
TRBJ2-1,-,TRBD2,TRBV9,TGTGCCAGCAGCGTAGATGGGACTAACCTCTACAATGAGCAGTTCTTC,CASSVDGTNLYNEQFF
TRBJ2-1,many,-,TRBV10-3,TGTGCCATCAGTGAGTTAGGCCTAGTGGGCGAGCAGTTCTTC,CAISELGLVGEQFF
TRBJ1-1,-,-,TRBV12-3/TRBV12-4,TGTGCCAGCAGTTTGAACATAATGGAGACTGAAGCTTTCTTT,CASSLNIMETEAFF
TRBJ2-3,few,TRBD2,TRBV6-1,TGTGCCAGCAGGGGGACTAGCGGGAGAACAGATACGCAGTATTTT,CASRGTSGRTDTQYF
TRBJ1-1,once,-,TRBV7-9,TGTGCCAGCAGCGAGCCGCGGGGCGACACTGAAGCTTTCTTT,CASSEPRGDTEAFF
TRBJ2-2,-,TRBD2,TRBV5-6,TGTGCCAGCAGCTTGTTGCTAGCGGGGGACACCGGGGAGCTGTTTTTT,CASSLLLAGDTGELFF
TRBJ1-2,many,-,TRBV12-3/TRBV12-4,TGTGCCAGCAGCCCTGGGCCAAGTAGGAACTATGGCTACACCTTC,CASSPGPSRNYGYTF
TRBJ2-1,-,-,TRBV20-1,TGCAGTGCTAGACGTAGTCTCGGGGCAGAAGGGTCCTACAATGAGCAGTTCTTC,CSARRSLGAEGSYNEQFF
TRBJ1-2,-,-,TRBV19,TGTGCCAGTAGTATCTTTCATGAAAGCGGCTATGGCTACACCTTC,CASSIFHESGYGYTF
TRBJ2-2,many,TRBD2,TRBV7-2,TGTGCCAGCAGCCCCACGCGGGGGGAACCGAACACCGGGGAGCTGTTTTTT,CASSPTRGEPNTGELFF
TRBJ2-2,few,TRBD2,TRBV6-1,TGTGCCAGCACACTAGCGGGAGGAGATACCGGGGAGCTGTTTTTT,CASTLAGGDTGELFF
TRBJ2-7,-,-,TRBV5-4,TGTGCCAGCAGCTTGGATCGGTATGCTCCGGGGGGCGGTTACTACGAGCAGTACTTC,CASSLDRYAPGGGYYEQYF
TRBJ2-1,many,-,TRBV6-5,TGTGCCAGCAGTCCGGACAGCAATGAGCAGTTCTTC,CASSPDSNEQFF
TRBJ2-5,-,-,TRBV12-3/TRBV12-4,TGTGCCAGCGGGGAGGGGGAAGAGACCCAGTACTTC,CASGEGEETQYF
TRBJ2-2,-,-,TRBV11-2,TGTGCCAGCAGCTTAGGGTTTGCGGGACGTTGGACCGGGGAGCTGTTTTTT,CASSLGFAGRWTGELFF
TRBJ2-5,few,-,TRBV27,TGTGCCAGCAGTCCCCAGGCAGACAGATTGAAAGAGACCCAGTACTTC,CASSPQADRLKETQYF
TRBJ2-7,-,TRBD1,TRBV6-5,TGTGCCAGCAGTTACTCGAGACAGGGGGCGTTCCACGAGCAGTACTTC,CASSYSRQGAFHEQYF
TRBJ2-3,few,TRBD2,TRBV4-2,TGTGCCAGCAGCCCCGGGGGGGGCAGGGATACGCAGTATTTT,CASSPGGGRDTQYF
TRBJ1-5,-,-,TRBV6-5,TGTGCCAGCAGTTACTCGAGCGATAGCAATCAGCCCCAGCATTTT,CASSYSSDSNQPQHF
TRBJ2-5,-,-,TRBV12-3/TRBV12-4,TGTGCCAGCAGTTTAGAGGGGTCAGCCCAGTACTTC,CASSLEGSAQYF
TRBJ1-5,-,-,TRBV4-3,TGCGCCAGCAGTCCATTACCCGTGGGTCGACAGCCCCAGCATTTT,CASSPLPVGRQPQHF
TRBJ1-1,few,-,TRBV11-2,TGTGCCAGCAGCTTAATTCGCAGGAATCAGGGGACCACTGAAGCTTTCTTT,CASSLIRRNQGTTEAFF